The source of this T cell receptor (beta chain) is a study of blood T cell repertoires in COVID-19. Study-wide background: Both acute and convalescent COVID-19 samples were obtained from the United States, Italy and Spain. Nucleic acid was either cDNA or gDNA, and it came from T cells, B-cell-depleted T cells, or PBMCs.

While infection was still active, Seattle patients were enrolled and then followed longitudinally. This CDR3 has 16 amino acids. Germline assignment: CDR1 SNHLY and CDR2 FYNNEI. After removal of 5 bases from V and 2 bases from J, the junction contained 10 bases not matched to a gene. Original processing notes: Amplified reference gene primers provided the basis for estimating nucleated cell counts. Generated by immunoSEQ multiplex PCR, the TCRdb table keeps only in-frame clones and is missing some. The DNA gave D and trimming, while V, J and clone size come from that table. The table has 100,000 to 150,000 clones, about 94% seen once.

The gene calls are TRBV2 and TRBJ2-3; 7 nucleotides agree with TRBD2. Sequenced material: peripheral blood. The sequence came from a man aged 45-65 years with COVID-19, enrolled during active disease. The CDR3 DNA sequence: TGTGCCAGCAGTTCTAGCGGAAGCGGGAACACAGATACGCAGTATTTT. Translating gives CASSSSGSGNTDTQYF.